This TCR beta chain was found in a study of blood T cell repertoires in COVID-19. Overall study context: Some COVID-19 samples were acute and others convalescent; all came from the United States, Italy and Spain.

Profiled with immunoSEQ multiplex PCR; TCRdb holds only in-frame clones, not every one. This repertoire shows under 350,000 clones, around nine tenths found once; its top ten account for around 1.9%. J lost 3 bases, V lost 3 bases, and 4 bases had no gene match. Germline V gene data show CDR1 as SGHVS and CDR2 as FQNEAQ. This CDR3 region has 14 residues. Sequenced: peripheral blood. This rearrangement joins TRBV7-8 to TRBJ1-2, with 7 bases lining up with TRBD1. The sequence was collected from a woman aged 25 to 45 with COVID-19, enrolled during active disease. CDR3: CASSFIRGDYGYTF. The CDR3 region has the DNA TGTGCCAGCAGCTTCATCAGGGGGGACTATGGCTACACCTTC.